Sequencing of this T cell receptor (beta chain) was carried out in a study of control samples from healthy donors and cancer patients. Method: immunoSEQ multiplex PCR; TCRdb's copy keeps in-frame clones and lacks some. Of around 130,000 clones detected, about 93% appear once; the ten largest clones hold about 1.5%. V was cut by 7 bases and J by 6 bases, with 21 bases left in between. In germline, CDR1 is MDHEN, CDR2 SYDVKM. The CDR3 has 15 residues. The rearrangement uses TRBV28 and TRBJ1-2; D might be TRBD1 (5 bases). Sequenced input: PBMCs. This receptor was obtained from a man between 45 and 60 years old with head and neck cancer. In nucleotides, the CDR3 is TGTGCCAGCACCCTTACCGGGAGAGGGACCCATGGCTACACCTTC. Translating it yields CASTLTGRGTHGYTF.